This TCR beta chain appears in the sequencing data of a study of cytomegalovirus exposure and HLA in healthy donors. V was pared by 3 bases and J by 0 bases, with 6 bases between. The CDR3 length is 14 residues. Germline V gene sequence: CDR1 MDHEN, CDR2 SYDVKM. The PCR was carried out with 60 Vbeta primers and 13 Jbeta primers. Method: immunoSEQ multiplex PCR; TCRdb's copy keeps in-frame clones and lacks some. The table includes some 100,000 clones, around three quarters detected once. As concerns this clone: Its cognate antigen is unknown.

General observations from the study: The authors judged a highly shared variant cluster likely a sequencing artifact. Owing to their indistinguishability, certain V segments, notably TRBV6-2 and TRBV6-3, were excluded. After further analysis at a later stage, 17,000 or so TCR beta sequences were associated with HLA alleles at 0.05 false discovery rate.

Sequencing was carried out using PBMCs. J is TRBJ1-3 and V is TRBV28, with D perhaps matching TRBD1 (5 bases). The receptor was isolated from a human donor in good health. The CDR3 reads CASSFGGSGNTIYF. In DNA, the CDR3 is TGTGCCAGCAGTTTCGGGGGCTCTGGAAACACCATATATTTT.